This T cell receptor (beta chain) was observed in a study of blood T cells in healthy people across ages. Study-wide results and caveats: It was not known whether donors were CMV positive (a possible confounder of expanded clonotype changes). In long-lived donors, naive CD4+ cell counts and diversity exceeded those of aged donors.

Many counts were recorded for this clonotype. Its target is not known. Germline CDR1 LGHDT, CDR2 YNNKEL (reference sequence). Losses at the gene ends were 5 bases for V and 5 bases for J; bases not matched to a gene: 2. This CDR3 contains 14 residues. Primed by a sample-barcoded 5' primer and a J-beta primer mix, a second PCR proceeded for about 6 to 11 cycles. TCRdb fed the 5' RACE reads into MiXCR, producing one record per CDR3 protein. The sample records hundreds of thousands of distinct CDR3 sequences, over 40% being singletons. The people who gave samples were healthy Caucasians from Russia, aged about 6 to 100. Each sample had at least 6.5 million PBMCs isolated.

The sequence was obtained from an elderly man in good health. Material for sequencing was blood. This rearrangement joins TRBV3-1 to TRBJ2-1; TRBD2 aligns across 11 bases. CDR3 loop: CASSVTSGNNEQFF. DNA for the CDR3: TGTGCCAGCAGCGTGACTAGCGGGAACAATGAGCAGTTCTTC.